This T cell receptor (beta chain) was recovered during a study of blood T cell repertoires in COVID-19. At the level of the study: Acute and convalescent COVID-19 specimens originated in the United States, Italy and Spain. T cells, B-cell-depleted T cells, or PBMCs provided the cDNA or gDNA that served as material.

The CDR3 runs 15 residues. V lost 5 bases to trimming and J lost 1 base; unmatched junction nucleotides: 6. Germline values: CDR1 LGHNT, CDR2 FRNRAP. Per the original methods: Estimation of nucleated cell counts relied on the amplification of reference gene primers. Method: immunoSEQ multiplex PCR; TCRdb's copy keeps in-frame clones and lacks some. V and J calls and clone size are copied from that table; D and trimming were computed from the DNA. The sample holds around 190,000 clones; 75% to 90% are singletons and the top ten take 6% to 8.5%. Sequences were obtained from peripheral blood. The sequence was obtained from a man aged 55 to 70 with acute or convalescent COVID-19. The chain is built from TRBV12-5 and TRBJ2-3, with 7 bases matching TRBD1. CDR3 nucleotide sequence: TGTGCTAGTGGTCCGACAGGGACGGGCACAGATACGCAGTATTTT. Amino acid sequence: CASGPTGTGTDTQYF.